This entry is about one TCR beta chain. Its target is not known. This entry is derived from a study of cytomegalovirus exposure and HLA in healthy donors. V lost 1 base, J lost 6 bases, and 16 bases lay in between. Germline CDR1 LNHDA, CDR2 SQIVND (reference sequence). This CDR3 spans 15 amino acids. Study findings and constraints: Rarity marked most TCR sequences, yet some public TCRs occurred in many donors. Researchers counted around 170 TCR beta chains as cytomegalovirus-associated.

13 Jbeta primers and 60 Vbeta primers were used for the PCR. Generated by immunoSEQ multiplex PCR, the TCRdb table keeps only in-frame clones and is missing some. This sample has about 65,000 clones, with more than 75% found just once. V and J are TRBV19 and TRBJ2-7; possibly TRBD2 for D (6 bases). Material for sequencing was PBMCs. The receptor was isolated from a girl between 10 and 17 years old in good health and CMV-seropositive. The CDR3 loop reads CASSIGRDSISEQYF. The CDR3 coding sequence is TGTGCCAGTAGTATAGGGCGGGACTCCATCTCCGAGCAGTACTTC. The entire variable domain, with the rest obtained from reference TRBV19 and TRBJ2-7, is as follows: DGGITQSPKYLFRKEGQNVTLSCEQNLNHDAMYWYRQDPGQGLRLIYYSQIVNDFQKGDIAEGYSVSREKKESFPLTVTSAQKNPTAFYLCASSIGRDSISEQYFGPGTRLTVT.